These 25 T cell receptor beta chains came from one sample sequenced in a study of T cell responses to AZD1222 COVID-19 vaccine. Sequencing was performed with immunoSEQ multiplex PCR; in TCRdb, only in-frame clones are kept and a portion is missing. This sample has 120,000 or so clones, with 88% found just once. This specimen was peripheral blood, taken on day 0 of AZD1222 vaccination. These receptors came from an adult in good health.

The chain joins TRBV19 to TRBJ1-1; 7 bases fit TRBD1. Losses at the gene ends were 5 bases for V and 4 bases for J; bases not matched to a gene: 7. The CDR3 has 14 amino acids. The germline gives CDR1 LNHDA, CDR2 SQIVND (reference sequence). The CDR3 nucleotides read TGTGCCAGTAGTCAAGGGGGCGCGGGCACTGAAGCTTTCTTT. Protein product: CASSQGGAGTEAFF.

The chain recombines TRBV6-5 with TRBJ1-1; 8 bases align to TRBD1. Germline assignment: CDR1 MNHEY and CDR2 SVGAGI. The CDR3 consists of 16 residues. V lost 2 bases, J lost 4 bases, and 9 bases stayed unmatched. The CDR3 nucleotides read TGTGCCAGCAGTTACGATCACAGGGGGAGAGGCACTGAAGCTTTCTTT. Protein sequence: CASSYDHRGRGTEAFF.

The rearrangement uses TRBV15 and TRBJ1-1; TRBD1 might be the D (6 bases). The CDR3 is made up of 14 amino acids. Trimming took 3 bases from V and 6 from J, leaving 14 bases between them. Germline CDR1 reads LNHNV; CDR2 reads YYDKDF (reference sequence). The CDR3 nucleotides are TGTGCCACCAGCAGGAAAGGGGGGCTCGCTGAAGCTTTCTTT. Residues: CATSRKGGLAEAFF.

The chain couples TRBV11-2 to TRBJ1-1; tentative D call: TRBD1 (5 bases). CDR3 length: 14 amino acids. Germline V gene lookup returns CDR1 SGHAT and CDR2 FQNNGV. V was trimmed by 1 base and J by 3 bases, leaving 9 bases between them. The CDR3 loop reads CASSLVVTDTEAFF. The CDR3 DNA sequence: TGTGCCAGCAGCTTAGTGGTGACAGACACTGAAGCTTTCTTT.

This clone has only one observation. The chain recombines TRBV4-1 with TRBJ2-1, with D perhaps matching TRBD2 (7 bases). Germline V gene sequence: CDR1 MGHRA, CDR2 YSYEKL. The V gene lost 8 bases and the J gene lost 6 bases, with 23 bases spanning the gap. The CDR3 covers 16 residues. The CDR3: CASGPRGGVGLNEQFF. The CDR3 bases are TGCGCCAGCGGACCCCGAGGGGGGGTTGGCCTCAATGAGCAGTTCTTC.

The V gene is TRBV24-1, the J gene TRBJ1-5; D gene unclear. The CDR3 extends over 16 amino acids. CDR1 KGHDR and CDR2 SFDVKD come from the germline V gene. The V gene lost 2 bases and the J gene lost 4 bases, with 14 bases spanning the gap. The CDR3 is CATSDSAWAANQPQHF. CDR3 DNA sequence: TGTGCCACCAGTGATTCCGCCTGGGCCGCTAATCAGCCCCAGCATTTT.

The chain joins TRBV6-2 or TRBV6-3 to TRBJ2-7, with D perhaps matching TRBD1 (5 bases). The germline gives CDR1 MNHEY, CDR2 SVGEGT. The CDR3 contains 13 residues. Trimming stripped 1 base from V and 9 bases from J, with 13 bases between. Here the CDR3 reads CASSYLDTRRQYF. In nucleotides, the CDR3 is TGTGCCAGCAGTTACTTGGACACAAGAAGGCAGTACTTC.

The chain combines TRBV5-1 with TRBJ1-2; the match to TRBD1 covers 8 bases. The junction had 11 bases not matched to a gene; V was cut back by 7 bases and J by 6 bases. This CDR3 has 14 amino acids. The germline gives CDR1 SGHRS, CDR2 YFSETQ. In DNA, the CDR3 is TGCGCCAGCCGCCCTCCGGGACAGGACAATGGCTACACCTTC. Its translation: CASRPPGQDNGYTF.

This clone was observed a few times. V is TRBV6-2 or TRBV6-3 and J is TRBJ1-5, with D possibly matching TRBD1 (6 bases). CDR1 and CDR2 (germline): MNHEY, SVGEGT. The CDR3 sequence is 14 residues long. With 6 bases removed from V and 3 bases from J, the gap between germline ends came to 12 bases. The CDR3 region has the DNA TGTGCCAGCAGCACGGGACAACTCAATCAGCCCCAGCATTTT. Its protein is CASSTGQLNQPQHF.

This clone was found once. The chain couples TRBV18 to TRBJ2-2; 13 bases fit TRBD2. CDR1 and CDR2 (germline): KGHSH, LQKENI. After removal of 2 bases from V and 1 base from J, the junction contained 1 base not matched to a gene. CDR3 length equals 17 residues. CDR3 amino acids: CASSPWTSGGNTGELFF. CDR3 in DNA: TGTGCCAGCTCACCATGGACTAGCGGGGGGAACACCGGGGAGCTGTTTTTT.

With respect to this clone: One end of the junction is discordant with germline, which a read error may explain. The CDR3 loop reads CASSYRVRNYGYTF. CDR3 bases: TGTGCTAGCAGCTACAGGGTTCGGAACTATGGCTACACCTTC. This sequence joins TRBV7-7 and TRBJ1-2; the D gene is possibly TRBD1 (6 bases). The CDR3 has 14 amino acids. CDR1 and CDR2 from the germline V gene are SSHAT and FNYEAQ (reference sequence).

V is TRBV19 and J is TRBJ1-6; 7 positions match TRBD1. The CDR3 runs 16 residues. CDR1 and CDR2 (germline): LNHDA, SQIVND (reference sequence). With V trimmed by 6 bases and J by 2 bases, 7 bases remained unmatched. The CDR3 protein is CASSPWDSTYNSPLHF. The CDR3 DNA is TGTGCCAGTAGCCCCTGGGACAGTACCTATAATTCACCCCTCCACTTT.

The rearrangement joins TRBV18 to TRBJ1-5, with D possibly being TRBD1 (6 bases). Looked up from germline, CDR1 is KGHSH and CDR2 is LQKENI. The CDR3 covers 16 residues. The germline V and J ends were trimmed by 4 bases and 1 base, with 14 bases remaining between them. CDR3 sequence reads: CASSLLTGASNQPQHF. The CDR3 DNA follows: TGTGCCAGCTCACTACTGACAGGAGCAAGCAATCAGCCCCAGCATTTT.

V is TRBV5-4 and J is TRBJ2-1, with 7 nucleotides matching TRBD2. From germline, CDR1 is SGHNT and CDR2 YYREEE (reference sequence). CDR3 length: 17 residues. J gave up 0 bases and V 4 bases, and 10 bases lay outside the gene matches. The CDR3 loop is CASSRSSGAASYNEQFF. Here the CDR3 DNA reads TGTGCCAGCAGCAGGTCTAGCGGAGCGGCCTCCTACAATGAGCAGTTCTTC.

This chain joins TRBV29-1 and TRBJ2-5; 9 bases are a match to TRBD2. The CDR3 has 14 residues. Germline CDR1 SQVTM, CDR2 ANQGSEA. Unmatched junction bases numbered 5, after V lost 4 bases and J lost 2 bases. CDR3 DNA: TGCAGCGTTGGGGGTAGCGGGAGACAAGAGACCCAGTACTTC. It codes for CSVGGSGRQETQYF.

The chain joins TRBV10-3 to TRBJ2-2; TRBD2 aligns across 7 bases. CDR1 ENHRY and CDR2 SYGVKD come from the germline V gene. The junction had 14 bases not matched to a gene; V was cut back by 6 bases and J by 4 bases. The CDR3 sequence is 17 residues long. Here the CDR3 reads CAISVKRGGGGTGELFF. The CDR3 DNA follows: TGTGCCATCAGCGTGAAACGGGGCGGCGGGGGCACCGGGGAGCTGTTTTTT.

The chain joins TRBV7-9 to TRBJ2-5, with a weak D call TRBD1 (5 bases). The ends were cut back, 1 base at V and 2 bases at J, with 8 bases in the middle. Germline V gives CDR1 SEHNR, CDR2 FQNEAQ (reference sequence). The CDR3 totals 14 residues. As DNA, the CDR3 is TGTGCCAGCAGCTTAGAAGGGGTACAAGAGACCCAGTACTTC. Amino acids: CASSLEGVQETQYF.

The J gene is TRBJ2-5, the V gene TRBV29-1; 7 nucleotides align to TRBD2. This CDR3 has 11 residues. With 7 bases clipped from V and 5 bases from J, the junction kept 4 bases outside the gene matches. Germline V gives CDR1 SQVTM, CDR2 ANQGSEA. The CDR3: CSATSLETQYF. For the CDR3, the DNA is TGCAGCGCGACTAGCCTGGAGACCCAGTACTTC.

V and J are TRBV7-9 and TRBJ1-1, with D possibly being TRBD1 (6 bases). The V gene lost 0 bases and the J gene lost 6 bases, with 11 bases spanning the gap. The CDR3 is 14 amino acids. The germline V gene encodes CDR1 SEHNR and CDR2 FQNEAQ (reference sequence). CDR3 DNA sequence: TGTGCCAGCAGCTTAGCGGGACATATTGCTGAAGCTTTCTTT. This encodes CASSLAGHIAEAFF.

As regards this clone: The sample contains more than one DNA sequence encoding this CDR3. The rearrangement uses TRBV24-1 and TRBJ2-1, with TRBD2 matching over 7 bases. The CDR3 sequence is 14 residues long. Germline CDR1 and CDR2: KGHDR and SFDVKD. After removal of 9 bases from V and 1 base from J, the junction contained 5 bases not matched to a gene. The CDR3 DNA is TGTGCCACCTCTCCTAGCGGATCCTACAATGAGCAGTTCTTC. It translates to CATSPSGSYNEQFF.

In this sample, this clone turned up a few times. The CDR3: CYSGRAPYNEQFF. CDR3 nucleotide sequence: TGTTACAGCGGGAGGGCTCCTTACAATGAGCAGTTCTTC. The V and J genes are TRBV5-6 and TRBJ2-1, with 10 bases that match TRBD2. CDR3 length: 13 amino acids. Germline loops: CDR1 SGHDT, CDR2 YYEEEE.

The chain employs TRBV2 and TRBJ2-7, with D perhaps TRBD2 (5 bases). The V gene lost 6 bases and the J gene lost 6 bases, with 12 bases spanning the gap. Germline-derived CDR1 and CDR2 are SNHLY and FYNNEI. The CDR3 runs to 12 residues. For the CDR3, the DNA is TGTGCCAGCAGGAGGGAAGGAATCGAGCAGTACTTC. Translating gives CASRREGIEQYF.

The gene calls are TRBV3-1 (or the pseudogene TRBV3-2) and TRBJ2-4, with D tentatively TRBD1 (5 bases). Germline V gene lookup returns CDR1 LGHDT and CDR2 YNNKEL (reference sequence). The CDR3 covers 14 residues. Trimming pared 3 bases from V and 5 bases from J, leaving 11 bases between. CDR3 amino acids: CASSHYRSQNIQYF. The CDR3 DNA follows: TGTGCCAGCAGCCATTACAGGTCCCAAAACATTCAGTACTTC.

The genes are TRBV19 and TRBJ2-2; 8 positions agree with TRBD1. The CDR3 length is 15 residues. Trimming at V came to 3 bases and at J to 4 bases, leaving 4 bases not matched to a gene. Germline CDR1 and CDR2: LNHDA and SQIVND (reference sequence). As DNA, the CDR3 is TGTGCCAGTAGTATCGACAGGGGAAGCACCGGGGAGCTGTTTTTT. Translation: CASSIDRGSTGELFF.

In nucleotides, the CDR3 is TGTGCCAGCAGTTCCACACGGAAATCTGGAAACACCATATATTTT. Its translation is CASSSTRKSGNTIYF. The chain links TRBV6-2 or TRBV6-3 to TRBJ1-3, with no clear D. The CDR3 has 15 residues. Per germline, CDR1 MNHEY and CDR2 SVGEGT. Trimming removed 4 bases from V and 1 base from J, with 11 bases in between.